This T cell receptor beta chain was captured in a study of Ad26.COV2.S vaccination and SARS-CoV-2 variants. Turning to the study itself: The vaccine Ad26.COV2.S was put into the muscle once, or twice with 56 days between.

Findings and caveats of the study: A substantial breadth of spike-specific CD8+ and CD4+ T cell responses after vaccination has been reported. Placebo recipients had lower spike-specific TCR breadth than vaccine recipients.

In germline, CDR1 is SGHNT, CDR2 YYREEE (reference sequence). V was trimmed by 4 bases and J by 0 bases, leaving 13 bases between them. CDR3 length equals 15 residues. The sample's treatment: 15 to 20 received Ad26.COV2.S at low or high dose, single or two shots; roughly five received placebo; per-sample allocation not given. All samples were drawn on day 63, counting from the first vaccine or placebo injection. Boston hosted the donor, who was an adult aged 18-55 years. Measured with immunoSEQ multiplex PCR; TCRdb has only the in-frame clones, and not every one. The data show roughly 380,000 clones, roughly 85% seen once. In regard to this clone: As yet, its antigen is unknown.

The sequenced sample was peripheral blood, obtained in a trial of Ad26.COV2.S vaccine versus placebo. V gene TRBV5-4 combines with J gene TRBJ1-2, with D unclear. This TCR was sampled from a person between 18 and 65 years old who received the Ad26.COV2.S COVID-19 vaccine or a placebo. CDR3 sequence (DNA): TGTGCCAGCAGCCCCGGGAGCTTAGCTAACTATGGCTACACCTTC. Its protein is CASSPGSLANYGYTF.